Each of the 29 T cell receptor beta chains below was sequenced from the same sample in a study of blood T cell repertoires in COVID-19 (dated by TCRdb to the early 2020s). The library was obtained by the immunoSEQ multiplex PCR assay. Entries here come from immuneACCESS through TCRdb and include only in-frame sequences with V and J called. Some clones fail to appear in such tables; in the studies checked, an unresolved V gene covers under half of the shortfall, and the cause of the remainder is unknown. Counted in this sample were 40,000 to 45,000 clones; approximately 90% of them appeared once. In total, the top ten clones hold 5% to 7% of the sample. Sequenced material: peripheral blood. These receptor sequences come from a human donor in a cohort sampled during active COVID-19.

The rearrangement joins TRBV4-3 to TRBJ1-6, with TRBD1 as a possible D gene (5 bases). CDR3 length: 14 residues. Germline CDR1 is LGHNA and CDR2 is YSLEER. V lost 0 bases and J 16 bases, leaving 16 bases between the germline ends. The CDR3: CASSQDPPGSRLHF. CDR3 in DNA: TGCGCCAGCAGCCAAGATCCGCCAGGGTCCCGTCTCCACTTT.

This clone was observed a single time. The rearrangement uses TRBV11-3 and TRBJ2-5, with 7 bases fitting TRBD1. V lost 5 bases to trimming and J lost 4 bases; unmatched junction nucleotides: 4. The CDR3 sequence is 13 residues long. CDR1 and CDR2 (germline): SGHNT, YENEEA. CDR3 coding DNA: TGTGCCAGCAGCGGCAGGACAGGAGAGACCCAGTACTTC. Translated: CASSGRTGETQYF.

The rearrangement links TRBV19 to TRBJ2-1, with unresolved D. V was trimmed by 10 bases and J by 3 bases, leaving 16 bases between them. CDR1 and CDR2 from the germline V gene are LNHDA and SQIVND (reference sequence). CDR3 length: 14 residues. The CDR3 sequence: CATRLGYGYNEQFF. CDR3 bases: TGTGCCACGAGATTGGGCTATGGCTACAATGAGCAGTTCTTC.

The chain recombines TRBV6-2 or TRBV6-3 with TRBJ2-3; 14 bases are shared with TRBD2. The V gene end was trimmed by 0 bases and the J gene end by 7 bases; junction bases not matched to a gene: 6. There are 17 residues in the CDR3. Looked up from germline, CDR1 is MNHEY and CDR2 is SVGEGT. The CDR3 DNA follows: TGTGCCAGCAGTTACTCCGGGACTAGCGGGAGTCCGAATACGCAGTATTTT. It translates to CASSYSGTSGSPNTQYF.

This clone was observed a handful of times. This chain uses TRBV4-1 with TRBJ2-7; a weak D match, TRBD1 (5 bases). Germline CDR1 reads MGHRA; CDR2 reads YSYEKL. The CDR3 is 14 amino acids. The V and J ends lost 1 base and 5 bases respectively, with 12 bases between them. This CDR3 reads CASSQGGRRNEQYF. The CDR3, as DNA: TGCGCCAGCAGCCAAGGGGGCAGAAGGAACGAGCAGTACTTC.

In nucleotides, the CDR3 is TGTGCCAGCAGTTGGACAGGGGTTGCTGAAGCTTTCTTT. Translated, it gives CASSWTGVAEAFF. The rearrangement uses TRBV12-3 or TRBV12-4 and TRBJ1-1; 9 bases line up with TRBD1. V shed 4 bases and J 6 bases; nucleotides not matched to a gene: 3. This CDR3 comprises 13 residues.

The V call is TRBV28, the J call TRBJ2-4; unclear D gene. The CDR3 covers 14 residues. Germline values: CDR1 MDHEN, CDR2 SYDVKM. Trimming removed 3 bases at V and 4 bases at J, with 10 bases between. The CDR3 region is CASSFRLNKNIQYF. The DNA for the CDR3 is TGTGCCAGCAGTTTCAGACTCAATAAAAACATTCAGTACTTC.

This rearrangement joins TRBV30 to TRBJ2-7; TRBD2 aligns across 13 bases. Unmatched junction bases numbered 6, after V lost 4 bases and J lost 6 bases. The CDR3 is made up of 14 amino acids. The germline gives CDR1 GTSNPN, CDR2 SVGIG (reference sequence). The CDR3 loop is CAWNFGLAGVEQYF. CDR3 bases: TGTGCCTGGAACTTCGGACTAGCGGGGGTCGAGCAGTACTTC.

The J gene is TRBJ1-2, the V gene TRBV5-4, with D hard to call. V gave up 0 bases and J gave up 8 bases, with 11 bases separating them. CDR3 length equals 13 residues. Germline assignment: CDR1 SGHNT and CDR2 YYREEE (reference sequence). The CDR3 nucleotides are TGTGCCAGCAGCTTGGCGGGGAGCGGGGGCTACACCTTC. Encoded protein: CASSLAGSGGYTF.

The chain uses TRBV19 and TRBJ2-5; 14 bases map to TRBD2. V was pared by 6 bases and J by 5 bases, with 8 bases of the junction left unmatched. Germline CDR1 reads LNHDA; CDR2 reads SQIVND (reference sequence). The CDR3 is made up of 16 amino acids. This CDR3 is CASSATSGRAGETQYF. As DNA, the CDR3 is TGTGCCAGTAGCGCGACTAGCGGGAGGGCCGGGGAGACCCAGTACTTC. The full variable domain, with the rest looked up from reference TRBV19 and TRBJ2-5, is DGGITQSPKYLFRKEGQNVTLSCEQNLNHDAMYWYRQDPGQGLRLIYYSQIVNDFQKGDIAEGYSVSREKKESFPLTVTSAQKNPTAFYLCASSATSGRAGETQYFGPGTRLLVL.

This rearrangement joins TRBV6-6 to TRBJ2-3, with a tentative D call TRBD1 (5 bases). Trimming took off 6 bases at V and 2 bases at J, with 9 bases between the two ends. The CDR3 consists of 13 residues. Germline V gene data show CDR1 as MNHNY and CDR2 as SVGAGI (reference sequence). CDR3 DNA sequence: TGTGCCAGCAGGACAGAGATCACAGATACGCAGTATTTT. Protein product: CASRTEITDTQYF.

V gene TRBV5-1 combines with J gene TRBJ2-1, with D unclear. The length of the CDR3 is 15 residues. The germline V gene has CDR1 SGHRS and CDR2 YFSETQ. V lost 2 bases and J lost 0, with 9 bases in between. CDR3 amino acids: CASSFTRSSYNEQFF. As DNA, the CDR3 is TGCGCCAGCAGCTTTACACGAAGCTCCTACAATGAGCAGTTCTTC. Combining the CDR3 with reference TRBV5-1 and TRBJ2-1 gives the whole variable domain KAGVTQTPRYLIKTRGQQVTLSCSPISGHRSVSWYQQTPGQGLQFLFEYFSETQRNKGNFPGRFSGRQFSNSRSEMNVSTLELGDSALYLCASSFTRSSYNEQFFGPGTRLTVL.

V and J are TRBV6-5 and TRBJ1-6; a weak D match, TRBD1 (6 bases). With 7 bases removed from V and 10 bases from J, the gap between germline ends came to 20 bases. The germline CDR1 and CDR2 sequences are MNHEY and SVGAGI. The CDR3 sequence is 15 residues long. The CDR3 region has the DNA TGTGCCAGCACCTCAGAGTACAGGGCTGCCTCACCCCTCCACTTT. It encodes CASTSEYRAASPLHF.

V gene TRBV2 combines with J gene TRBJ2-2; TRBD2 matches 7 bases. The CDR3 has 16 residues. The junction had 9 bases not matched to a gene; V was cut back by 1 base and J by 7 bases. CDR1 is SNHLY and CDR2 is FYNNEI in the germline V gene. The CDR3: CASSEDAAGFGGELFF. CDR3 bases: TGTGCCAGCAGTGAAGACGCAGCGGGATTCGGCGGGGAGCTGTTTTTT.

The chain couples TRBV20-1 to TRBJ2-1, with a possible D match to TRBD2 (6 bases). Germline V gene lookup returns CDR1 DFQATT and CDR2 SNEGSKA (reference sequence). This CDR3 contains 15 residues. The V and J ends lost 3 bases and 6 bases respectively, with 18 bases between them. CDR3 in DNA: TGCAGTGCTAGTAAGGGACTGGAGGCCTTCAATGAGCAGTTCTTC. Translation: CSASKGLEAFNEQFF.

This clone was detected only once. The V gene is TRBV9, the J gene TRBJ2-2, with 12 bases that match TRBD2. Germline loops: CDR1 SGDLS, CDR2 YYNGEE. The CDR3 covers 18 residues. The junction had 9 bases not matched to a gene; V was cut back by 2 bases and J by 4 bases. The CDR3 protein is CASSVLLAGGPGTGELFF. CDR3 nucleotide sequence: TGTGCCAGCAGCGTTCTTCTAGCGGGGGGGCCGGGCACCGGGGAGCTGTTTTTT.

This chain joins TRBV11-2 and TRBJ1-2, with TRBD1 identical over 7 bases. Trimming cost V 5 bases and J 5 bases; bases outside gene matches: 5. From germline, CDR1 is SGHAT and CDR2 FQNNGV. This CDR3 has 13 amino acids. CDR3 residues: CASSDPGQYGYTF. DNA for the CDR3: TGTGCCAGCAGCGACCCGGGACAGTATGGCTACACCTTC.

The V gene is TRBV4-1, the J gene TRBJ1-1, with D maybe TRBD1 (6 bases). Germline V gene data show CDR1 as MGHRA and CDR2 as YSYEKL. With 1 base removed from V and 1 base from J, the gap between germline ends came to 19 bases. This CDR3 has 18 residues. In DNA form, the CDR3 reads TGCGCCAGCAGCCAAGGTTTATGGCGGGGGCAGGGGAACACTGAAGCTTTCTTT. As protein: CASSQGLWRGQGNTEAFF.

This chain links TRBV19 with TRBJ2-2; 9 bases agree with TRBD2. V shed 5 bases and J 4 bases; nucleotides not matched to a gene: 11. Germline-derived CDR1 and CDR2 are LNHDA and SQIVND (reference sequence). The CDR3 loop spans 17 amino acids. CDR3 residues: CASSVILAGEITGELFF. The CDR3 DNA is TGTGCCAGTAGTGTGATACTAGCGGGTGAAATCACCGGGGAGCTGTTTTTT. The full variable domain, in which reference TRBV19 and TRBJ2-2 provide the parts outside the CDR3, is DGGITQSPKYLFRKEGQNVTLSCEQNLNHDAMYWYRQDPGQGLRLIYYSQIVNDFQKGDIAEGYSVSREKKESFPLTVTSAQKNPTAFYLCASSVILAGEITGELFFGEGSRLTVL.

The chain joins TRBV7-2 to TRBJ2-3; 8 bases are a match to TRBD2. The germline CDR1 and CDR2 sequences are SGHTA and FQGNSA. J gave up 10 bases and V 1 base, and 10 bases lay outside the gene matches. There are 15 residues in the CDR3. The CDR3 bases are TGTGCCAGCAGCTTAGTGACTAGCGCGCGAGGCCCGCAGTATTTT. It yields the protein CASSLVTSARGPQYF. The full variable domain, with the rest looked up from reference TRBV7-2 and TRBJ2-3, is GAGVSQSPSNKVTEKGKDVELRCDPISGHTALYWYRQSLGQGLEFLIYFQGNSAPDKSGLPSDRFSAERTGGSVSTLTIQRTQQEDSAVYLCASSLVTSARGPQYFGPGTRLTVL.

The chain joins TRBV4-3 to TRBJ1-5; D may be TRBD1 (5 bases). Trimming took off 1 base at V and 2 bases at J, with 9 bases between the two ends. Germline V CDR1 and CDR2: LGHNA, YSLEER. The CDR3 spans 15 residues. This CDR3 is CASSQVQGGNQPQHF. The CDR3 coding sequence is TGCGCCAGCAGCCAAGTGCAGGGTGGCAATCAGCCCCAGCATTTT.

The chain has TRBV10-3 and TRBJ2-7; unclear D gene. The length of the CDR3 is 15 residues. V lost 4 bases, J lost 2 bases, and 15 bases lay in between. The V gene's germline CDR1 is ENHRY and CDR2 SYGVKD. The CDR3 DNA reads TGTGCCATCAGTGTGATGTCCGGAGCCGCCTACGAGCAGTACTTC. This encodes CAISVMSGAAYEQYF.

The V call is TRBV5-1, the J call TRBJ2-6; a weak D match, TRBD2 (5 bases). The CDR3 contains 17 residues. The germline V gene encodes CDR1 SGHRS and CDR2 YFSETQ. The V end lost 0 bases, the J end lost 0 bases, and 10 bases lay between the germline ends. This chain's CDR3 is CASSLAPGGSGANVLTF. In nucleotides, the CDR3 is TGCGCCAGCAGCTTGGCCCCAGGAGGCTCTGGGGCCAACGTCCTGACTTTC.

CDR3 in DNA: TGCGCCAGCAGCCCTTTGAGCGGGAGGGCCGGGGAGACCCAGTACTTC. It is translated as CASSPLSGRAGETQYF. This sequence joins TRBV4-3 and TRBJ2-5, with TRBD2 matching over 10 bases. The length of the CDR3 is 16 residues. Per germline, CDR1 LGHNA and CDR2 YSLEER. Trimming removed 4 bases from V and 5 bases from J; junction bases left unmatched: 10.

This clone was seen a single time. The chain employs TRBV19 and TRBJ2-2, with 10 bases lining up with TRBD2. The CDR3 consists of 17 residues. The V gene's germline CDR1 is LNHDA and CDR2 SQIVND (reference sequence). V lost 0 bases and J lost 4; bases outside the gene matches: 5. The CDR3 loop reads CASSIDSAGGGTGELFF. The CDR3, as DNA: TGTGCCAGTAGTATAGATTCAGCGGGAGGGGGCACCGGGGAGCTGTTTTTT.

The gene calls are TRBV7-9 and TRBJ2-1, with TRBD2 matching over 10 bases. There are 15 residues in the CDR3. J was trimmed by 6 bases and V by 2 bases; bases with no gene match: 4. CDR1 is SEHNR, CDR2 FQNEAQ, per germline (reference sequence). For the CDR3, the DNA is TGTGCCAGCAGCTTAATGAGCGGGAGGGCCAATGAGCAGTTCTTC. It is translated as CASSLMSGRANEQFF.

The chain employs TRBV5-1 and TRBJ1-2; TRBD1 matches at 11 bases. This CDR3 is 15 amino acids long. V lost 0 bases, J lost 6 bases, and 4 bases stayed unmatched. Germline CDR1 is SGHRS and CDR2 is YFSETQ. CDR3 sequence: CASSLGTGGSHGYTF. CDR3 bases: TGCGCCAGCAGCTTGGGGACAGGGGGCTCGCATGGCTACACCTTC.

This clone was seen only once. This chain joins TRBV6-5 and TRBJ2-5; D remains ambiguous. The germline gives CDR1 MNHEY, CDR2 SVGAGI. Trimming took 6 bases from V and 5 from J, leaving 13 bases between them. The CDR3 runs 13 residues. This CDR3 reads CASSRGNGETQYF. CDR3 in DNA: TGTGCCAGCAGCAGAGGCAATGGCGAGACCCAGTACTTC.

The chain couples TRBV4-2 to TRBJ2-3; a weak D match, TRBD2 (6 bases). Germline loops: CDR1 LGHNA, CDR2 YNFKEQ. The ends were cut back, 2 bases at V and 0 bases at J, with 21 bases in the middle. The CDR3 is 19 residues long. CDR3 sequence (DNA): TGTGCCAGCAGCCAATTTGGGGATAGCGGAGGACCTAGCACAGATACGCAGTATTTT. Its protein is CASSQFGDSGGPSTDTQYF.